These 25 T cell receptor beta chains share one sample of origin, sequenced in a study of T cells in Graves' hyperthyroidism and ophthalmopathy. Using RNA transcripts as the source, TCR beta CDR3 regions were amplified. Primed by the HTBI set, a first-round RT-PCR was run on the TCR CDR3. MiXCR, run by TCRdb on the multiplex PCR reads, gives a single entry per CDR3 protein. Of hundreds of thousands of distinct CDR3 sequences listed, 16% are singletons. Specimen: blood. The receptors originated from a woman between 18 and 29 years old with Graves' hyperthyroidism.

This chain joins TRBV19 and TRBJ1-2; D is uncertain. The CDR3 has 13 amino acids. Germline CDR1 is LNHDA and CDR2 is SQIVND (reference sequence). The V gene lost 6 bases and the J gene lost 2 bases, with 10 bases spanning the gap. The CDR3 loop is CASSWVSNYGYTF. CDR3 sequence (DNA): TGTGCCAGTAGCTGGGTCTCGAACTATGGCTACACCTTC.

This clonotype was detected ten times or more. The J gene is TRBJ2-5, the V gene TRBV20-1; 9 nucleotides align to TRBD2. V shed 5 bases, J shed 7 bases, and the junction held 5 bases outside the gene matches. The CDR3 spans 12 residues. Germline CDR1 reads DFQATT; CDR2 reads SNEGSKA (reference sequence). CDR3 residues: CSAAGTSRTQYF. The CDR3 DNA follows: TGCAGTGCTGCCGGGACTAGCAGGACCCAGTACTTC.

This clonotype was seen a few times. J is TRBJ2-2 and V is TRBV19; the D gene is possibly TRBD2 (5 bases). Germline CDR1 LNHDA, CDR2 SQIVND (reference sequence). The ends were cut back, 5 bases at V and 0 bases at J, with 7 bases in the middle. This CDR3 contains 14 residues. CDR3 loop: CASSFGANTGELFF. The CDR3 DNA reads TGTGCCAGTAGTTTCGGGGCGAACACCGGGGAGCTGTTTTTT.

This clonotype was detected only once. The V gene is TRBV28, the J gene TRBJ2-5; maybe TRBD2 (7 bases). With 9 bases removed from V and 5 bases from J, the gap between germline ends came to 22 bases. The CDR3 spans 15 residues. Germline assignment: CDR1 MDHEN and CDR2 SYDVKM. In DNA, the CDR3 is TGTGCCAGTATGTGGCAGGGGAGGGCGTCGGAGACCCAGTACTTC. This codes for CASMWQGRASETQYF.

This clonotype was counted at least ten times. DNA for the CDR3: TGTGCCAGCAGCGTCGGAACCAGCACAGATACGCAGTATTTT. Its protein is CASSVGTSTDTQYF. The chain recombines TRBV9 with TRBJ2-3; D unresolved. The germline V gene has CDR1 SGDLS and CDR2 YYNGEE. The V and J ends lost 2 bases and 0 bases respectively, with 7 bases between them. The CDR3 covers 14 residues.

This chain joins TRBV27 and TRBJ2-5, with TRBD1 matching over 8 bases. The CDR3 has 13 amino acids. J was trimmed by 3 bases and V by 6 bases; bases with no gene match: 3. CDR1 MNHEY and CDR2 SMNVEV come from the germline V gene (reference sequence). CDR3 in DNA: TGTGCCAGCAGAGACAGGGGCAAAGAGACCCAGTACTTC. This codes for CASRDRGKETQYF.

This clonotype has ten or more counts. V gene TRBV11-1 combines with J gene TRBJ2-2, with TRBD1 matching over 9 bases. This CDR3 is built from 16 residues. Unmatched junction bases numbered 5, after V lost 6 bases and J lost 0 bases. Germline V gene lookup returns CDR1 SGHAT and CDR2 FQDESV (reference sequence). The CDR3 loop is CASSYRGLPNTGELFF. The CDR3 DNA reads as TGTGCCAGCAGTTACAGGGGGCTACCGAACACCGGGGAGCTGTTTTTT.

The table lists this clonotype with many counts. The rearrangement joins TRBV5-1 to TRBJ2-4; D is perhaps TRBD1 (6 bases). V was cut by 0 bases and J by 0 bases, with 10 bases left in between. Germline CDR1 reads SGHRS; CDR2 reads YFSETQ. This CDR3 comprises 16 residues. The CDR3 DNA reads TGCGCCAGCAGCTTGGGACAGGATGTAGCCAAAAACATTCAGTACTTC. Residues: CASSLGQDVAKNIQYF.

This clonotype was counted many times. The chain joins TRBV6-2 or TRBV6-3 to TRBJ2-7; D may be TRBD1 (5 bases). The CDR3 has 15 residues. Germline-derived CDR1 and CDR2 are MNHEY and SVGEGT. V lost 7 bases and J 4 bases, leaving 20 bases between the germline ends. CDR3 residues: CASTSGRSFIYEQYF. The CDR3 bases are TGTGCCAGCACCTCAGGGCGCAGTTTTATATACGAGCAGTACTTC.

This clonotype was picked up many times. The CDR3 bases are TGTGCCAGCAGCCTCAGGGAAATGAACACTGAAGCTTTCTTT. Translation: CASSLREMNTEAFF. The chain carries TRBV7-9 and TRBJ1-1; tentative D call: TRBD1 (5 bases). CDR1 and CDR2 (germline): SEHNR, FQNEAQ (reference sequence). The CDR3 loop spans 14 amino acids. The V end lost 5 bases, the J end lost 0 bases, and 10 bases lay between the germline ends.

In its sample, this clonotype was seen a few times. The rearrangement links TRBV29-1 to TRBJ1-6; D unclear. Germline loops: CDR1 SQVTM, CDR2 ANQGSEA. Trimming removed 4 bases from V and 1 base from J, with 5 bases in between. This CDR3 contains 13 residues. CDR3 coding DNA: TGCAGCGTTGGGGAGTCCTATAATTCACCCCTCCACTTT. The encoded protein is CSVGESYNSPLHF.

In its sample, this clonotype was seen a few times. V usage is TRBV5-6 and J usage is TRBJ1-3, with D hard to call. V was clipped by 4 bases and J by 1 base, with 15 bases between them. CDR1 is SGHDT, CDR2 YYEEEE, per germline. This CDR3 region has 16 residues. The CDR3 here is CASSTDLTGSGNTIYF. CDR3 bases: TGTGCCAGCAGCACCGATCTCACCGGGTCTGGAAACACCATATATTTT.

The J gene is TRBJ1-1, the V gene TRBV19; D is possibly TRBD1 (5 bases). CDR3 size: 13 residues. From germline, CDR1 is LNHDA and CDR2 SQIVND (reference sequence). Trimming left V 1 base short and J 6 bases short, with 9 bases between. CDR3 in amino acids: CASSIGGAAEAFF. The CDR3, as DNA: TGTGCCAGTAGTATAGGAGGGGCGGCTGAAGCTTTCTTT. Combining the CDR3 with reference TRBV19 and TRBJ1-1 gives the whole variable domain DGGITQSPKYLFRKEGQNVTLSCEQNLNHDAMYWYRQDPGQGLRLIYYSQIVNDFQKGDIAEGYSVSREKKESFPLTVTSAQKNPTAFYLCASSIGGAAEAFFGQGTRLTVV.

This clonotype came up a few times. The V call is TRBV5-6, the J call TRBJ2-1; 8 nucleotides line up with TRBD2. The germline gives CDR1 SGHDT, CDR2 YYEEEE. The J segment lost 6 bases and the V segment lost 2 bases, leaving 4 bases of the junction unmatched. The CDR3 consists of 14 residues. CDR3: CASSLNGRVNEQFF. DNA for the CDR3: TGTGCCAGCAGCTTAAACGGGAGGGTCAATGAGCAGTTCTTC.

In its sample, this clonotype was seen many times. The chain links TRBV20-1 to TRBJ2-3; the match to TRBD2 covers 8 bases. The CDR3 totals 15 residues. V shed 3 bases, J shed 5 bases, and the junction held 10 bases outside the gene matches. Germline V gene sequence: CDR1 DFQATT, CDR2 SNEGSKA (reference sequence). The CDR3 loop is CSASVVAGPLDTQYF. The CDR3, as DNA: TGCAGTGCTAGCGTGGTAGCGGGGCCGTTAGATACGCAGTATTTT.

The chain has TRBV9 and TRBJ2-6, with TRBD1 matching 12 bases. CDR1 SGDLS and CDR2 YYNGEE come from the germline V gene. This CDR3 contains 18 residues. V shed 3 bases and J 3 bases; nucleotides not matched to a gene: 7. The CDR3 bases are TGTGCCAGCAGCGCCCTGGGACAGGGGGCGCTTGGGGCCAACGTCCTGACTTTC. Protein sequence: CASSALGQGALGANVLTF.

Only a few counts were recorded for this clonotype. V is TRBV20-1 and J is TRBJ2-1, with TRBD1 matching over 10 bases. The V gene end was trimmed by 5 bases and the J gene end by 5 bases; junction bases not matched to a gene: 6. This CDR3 is 14 amino acids long. Germline V gene sequence: CDR1 DFQATT, CDR2 SNEGSKA (reference sequence). This chain's CDR3 is CSADGTGDHNEQFF. The CDR3 DNA sequence: TGCAGTGCTGACGGGACAGGGGACCACAATGAGCAGTTCTTC.

This clonotype was counted between two and nine times. A junction boundary mismatches the germline segment, possibly from a read error. The V and J genes are TRBV20-1 and TRBJ2-5; tentative D call: TRBD2 (7 bases). Germline V gene sequence: CDR1 DFQATT, CDR2 SNEGSKA (reference sequence). CDR3 size: 15 residues. The CDR3 loop is CSARFRGGVQQTQYF. CDR3 coding DNA: TGCAGTGCTAGGTTTAGGGGGGGGGTCCAACAGACCCAGTACTTC.

This clonotype came up many times. The DNA of the CDR3 is TGTGCCAGCAGTTTGGGATCCCACTATGGCTACACCTTC. Residues: CASSLGSHYGYTF. V and J are TRBV12-3 or TRBV12-4 and TRBJ1-2; D remains ambiguous. The CDR3 covers 13 residues. V lost 3 bases and J 3 bases, leaving 8 bases between the germline ends.

The table lists this clonotype with a few counts. This chain uses TRBV6-1 with TRBJ2-7; tentative D call: TRBD1 (6 bases). V lost 6 bases, J lost 7 bases, and 19 bases lay in between. In germline, CDR1 is MNHNS, CDR2 SASEGT. The CDR3 is 14 amino acids. The CDR3 reads CASRMTGDSGEQYF. CDR3 DNA: TGTGCCAGCAGGATGACAGGCGATTCGGGGGAGCAGTACTTC.

This clonotype was seen a few times. This could be a read error, since a much larger clone is one nucleotide away. The chain is built from TRBV11-3 and TRBJ2-3; maybe TRBD1 (5 bases). The germline CDR1 and CDR2 sequences are SGHNT and YENEEA. This CDR3 comprises 17 residues. The CDR3 DNA sequence: TGTGCCAGCAGCCACCGGGTTGGGGCCCCTCGCACAGATATGCAGTATTTT. It is translated as CASSHRVGAPRTDMQYF.

V is TRBV4-1 and J is TRBJ2-4; 9 bases line up with TRBD2. The CDR3 is 14 amino acids. V lost 0 bases, J lost 8 bases, and 2 bases stayed unmatched. Germline V gene sequence: CDR1 MGHRA, CDR2 YSYEKL. The CDR3 DNA is TGCGCCAGCAGCCAAGAAGGCGGGGGGGACATTCAGTACTTC. The encoded protein is CASSQEGGGDIQYF.

In its sample, this clonotype was seen many times. The V and J genes are TRBV12-3 or TRBV12-4 and TRBJ2-5; 8 bases align to TRBD2. This CDR3 contains 16 residues. V was clipped by 5 bases and J by 2 bases; unmatched bases: 10. The chain's CDR3 is CASSPTGGGIQETQYF. CDR3 nucleotides: TGTGCCAGCAGTCCGACGGGGGGGGGGATACAAGAGACCCAGTACTTC.

The table lists this clonotype with a few counts. The rearrangement joins TRBV11-2 to TRBJ1-6; D unclear. The V gene lost 1 base and the J gene lost 6 bases, with 7 bases spanning the gap. CDR1 is SGHAT, CDR2 FQNNGV, per germline. This CDR3 has 14 residues. DNA of the CDR3: TGTGCCAGCAGCTTAGTAGGATTTAATTCACCCCTCCACTTT. It translates to CASSLVGFNSPLHF.

The rearrangement links TRBV14 to TRBJ1-3, with TRBD1 as a possible D gene (5 bases). Germline V gives CDR1 SGHDN, CDR2 FVKESK. There are 14 residues in the CDR3. The germline V and J ends were trimmed by 2 bases and 4 bases, with 9 bases remaining between them. CDR3 in amino acids: CASSQMGRGNTIYF. The CDR3 DNA is TGTGCCAGCAGCCAAATGGGGCGCGGAAACACCATATATTTT.